This T cell receptor (beta chain) was sequenced for a study of cytomegalovirus exposure and HLA in healthy donors (TCRdb year 2017). As for the study more broadly: According to an earlier analysis of a few hundred of the donors, 200 million or so T cells yielded 117 million unique TCR beta sequences and about 300 Gb of sequence data. Using immunosequencing, the study profiled T cell repertoires from 666 subjects and related those repertoires to cytomegalovirus serostatus. Donor age, sex, ethnicity and CMV serostatus were collected together with the repertoire data. To decide whether each TCR beta V gene segment behaved as functional or pseudogenic, an earlier analysis of some 600 of the donors relied on high-throughput TCR beta sequencing. On average, about 200,000 unique TCR beta nucleotide sequences were sequenced per donor among some 420 genotyped donors of the cohort, with 15% to 20% of those sequences being non-productive. A later genetic analysis took genome-wide SNP genotypes for about three fifths of the roughly 670 donors and used that subset as a discovery cohort. High-throughput TCR immunosequencing, statistical association of individual TCRs with disease status, and machine learning were combined to predict cytomegalovirus infection status. Of the roughly 420 genotyped donors, approximately 80% were placed in the genetic ancestry cluster associated with self-reported Caucasian donors. Rather than drawing on any new phenotypic data, the later analysis identified candidate immune exposures from TCR beta sequences and the way those sequences occurred across donors. The study was designed to test whether signatures of past pathogen exposure could be identified by cataloging public T cell receptors. Approximately 300 gigabases of sequencing data and 70 million to 100 million unique TCR sequences were included in an early release covering around 600 HLA-typed donors. A later analysis re-examined previously published TCR beta repertoires from 500 to 700 donors and added high-resolution HLA genotyping to investigate patterns of TCR occurrence. Along with the approximately 700-subject first cohort, a separate validation cohort of approximately 110 different subjects was used. Typing coverage differed by locus: A, B, C, DRB1 and DQB1 were typed in roughly 629-630 donors, DQA1 in 500 to 550, DPA1 in some 570, and DPB1 in around 490. Both class I and class II loci were covered by HLA typing, at four-digit resolution. Five DR-DQ haplotypes were handled as single units for association and clustering, since linkage in the cohort was strong. Every discovery cohort repertoire had been produced on one sequencing platform. The full study reports these points: In a later analysis, several top co-occurrence clusters were reported to appear linked to parvovirus B19, influenza, CMV and Epstein-Barr virus. While some public TCRs were present in many individuals, most TCR sequences turned up only very rarely across donors. Because some donors lacked HLA typing at each locus, the association tests relied only on the typed subset. Immune exposure information for the cohort was limited to CMV serostatus. Correlated functional status among segregating V segments might be attributable to linkage disequilibrium, but an unknown experimental factor could not be ruled out. In a later genetic analysis, fewer N-insertions in productive TCRs were reported among donors in an Asian-associated ancestry cluster than the roughly 710-donor mean. A group of highly shared sequence variants was considered likely to be a technical artifact of the sequencing pipeline. The presence/absence analyses assumed that sequencing depth was roughly uniform across donors, and that assumption may not be true. Some IMGT-functional V segments, including TRBV6-2 and TRBV6-3, could not be distinguished by the 87-base-pair reads and were therefore excluded. In both the original and validation cohorts, the classifier was reported to diagnose cytomegalovirus status with high specificity and sensitivity. A later analysis associated 15,000 to 20,000 TCR beta sequences with specific HLA alleles at a false discovery rate of 0.05. A total of some 180 TCR beta chains were listed by the study as associated with cytomegalovirus. According to a later analysis, most CMV-associated TCR beta chains appeared to be HLA-restricted, and the HLA associations seemed to be driven largely by CMV exposure. In a later analysis, HLA-associated TCR beta chains were found to be more clonally expanded and to have lower generation probabilities than equally common non-associated chains. An earlier analysis of some 590 of the donors showed that most TCR beta V segments appeared in productive rearrangements either about 90% or about 30% of the time, which broadly matched IMGT annotations. Strong co-occurrence of HLA alleles, especially DR and DQ, made assigning TCR associations to individual alleles difficult. V-gene and J-gene trimming of TCR beta chains was associated with a missense DCLRE1C variant in a later genetic analysis, and the association was replicated in an independent cohort. The cohort was sequenced for TCR beta chains only, and without alpha or paired-chain data the features that could be detected were limited. According to a later analysis, TCR association rates differed among HLA loci, with DRB1 alleles showing the most associated TCRs and HLA-C alleles showing the fewest. Because counts were too low, approximately 15 rarely observed V segments, including chromosome 9 orphons, were excluded from the earlier analysis of 587 of the donors. A further reported finding was that TCR beta sequences accurately predicted the HLA-A and HLA-B alleles for most subjects in the first cohort. According to the authors, the approach could potentially be generalized to other disease states and immunological phenotypes. A few of the identified cytomegalovirus-associated TCR beta chains were confirmed in vitro to be specific for cytomegalovirus antigens.

In total, roughly 710 healthy bone marrow donors made up the cohort. At the time of sampling, every cohort member was nominally healthy, though immune exposures that went unrecorded were likely present. The donor tested CMV seronegative and was one of the 352 seronegative cohort members. A peripheral blood sample was collected from each donor, and TCR beta sequencing was performed on peripheral blood mononuclear cells. Genomic DNA extraction from the blood cell samples was performed with the Qiagen DNeasy Blood Extraction Kit. Library preparation was by the immunoSEQ multiplex PCR assay. For the multiplex PCR, a mixture combining 60 forward primers for TCR Vbeta segments and 13 reverse primers for TCR Jbeta segments was used. The CDR3 region of rearranged TCR beta genes was amplified from genomic DNA with a multiplex PCR assay. The Illumina HiSeq System was used to sequence the amplified TCR beta libraries as 87-base-pair reads. As for the authors' bioinformatics: In a later analysis, some 80 million unique TCR beta chains were counted across the roughly 670 repertoires, and roughly 9.9 million of these chains were shared by at least two donors. To remove PCR and sequencing errors, raw reads were error-corrected and collapsed into unique sequences using a nearest-neighbor algorithm that merged closely related sequences. CDR3 sequences were aligned to IMGT reference sequences to assign V, D and J gene segments. For a sequence to be retained, a match of at least six nucleotides was required to both a V gene segment and a J gene segment. Rearrangements were called productive when the CDR3 lacked stop codons and stayed in frame with V and J; all others were non-productive. CDR3 was defined by IMGT convention, running from the second conserved V-encoded cysteine to the conserved J-encoded phenylalanine. The earlier analysis of about 560 of the donors excluded any sequence lacking an unambiguous match to a single V gene segment. In an earlier analysis of 450 to 700 of the donors, V segments were called functional above 56.7% productive rearrangements and were called segregating when the between-donor standard deviation exceeded 5%. A statistical classification framework was developed to diagnose cytomegalovirus status using the catalog of TCR beta chain sequences. V and J gene assignment, in a later analysis, came from comparing TCR nucleotide sequences with IMGT/GENE-DB human TR gene sequences. The TCRdist pipeline was used in a later analysis to assign CDR3 sequences and most-parsimonious VDJ recombination scenarios. In a later analysis, each TCR beta chain was defined by its CDR3 amino acid sequence together with its V-gene family, and reads without a unique V-gene family were excluded. As a way to deal with suspected cross-contamination and a sequencing artifact, a later analysis dropped 592 nucleotide sequences that were highly shared and had low generation probability. A later analysis calculated a clonal expansion index for each public chain from normalized within-repertoire ranks of inferred template counts. A later analysis computed generation probabilities with a VDJ recombination model fitted to out-of-frame rearrangements, and checked the results against IGoR. In a later analysis, hypergeometric tests were used to score TCR-TCR, TCR-HLA and TCR-CMV co-occurrence, with a repertoire-size bias correction applied to TCR pairs. In a later analysis, false discovery rates were estimated by permuting HLA or CMV assignments 20 times. In a later analysis, co-occurring TCRs were grouped with DBSCAN, and TCRdist sequence similarity was added when clustering was performed within HLA-allele-positive subsets. Co-occurrence clustering excluded repertoires with fewer than 30,000 or more than 120,000 public chains, plus five with anomalous nucleotide sharing. The immuneACCESS repertoire file appears here via TCRdb, limited to in-frame rearrangements. These files lack a portion of the clones; in checked studies, under half of the deficit traces to unresolved V genes, and the cause of the others is not known. The V and J calls and clone size come from that table; D and trimming were worked out from the DNA. The sample table shows approximately 170,000 clones, and 75% to 90% are seen once. 0.95% to 1.5% of the sample rests with the top ten.

This clone was seen a few times. Its antigen target is currently unknown. It has no much larger one-base neighbor in the sample; base qualities were not kept. From V the trimming removes 3 bases and from J it removes 2 bases, while the gene matches leave 12 bases of the junction unaccounted for. The CDR3, cysteine through phenylalanine, is 17 amino acids long. Only CDR3 DNA is held: 51 bases, read in frame from base 1. Per the germline V gene (reference sequence), LNHNV is the CDR1 and YYDKDF is the CDR2. The sequenced sample consisted of PBMCs. This receptor was taken from a boy under 10 years old in good health and CMV-seronegative. The sequence links TRBV15 to TRBJ2-5; 7 bases in the junction line up with TRBD2. The nucleotides read TGTGCCACCAGCAGGGGTTTCTGGCGGGGGAGGCAAGAGACCCAGTACTTC. Its translation is CATSRGFWRGRQETQYF.